The sequence of this T cell receptor beta chain was determined in a study of T-cell reconstitution after alpha-beta-depleted transplantation in children. Preparation of the TCRbeta library involved a method that used unique molecular identifiers. TCRdb called the PCR reads again in MiXCR, with one record for every CDR3 protein. The data contain 200,000 to 250,000 distinct CDR3 sequences, under 9.5% of them singletons. This clonotype occurred a few times. This CDR3 is built from 14 residues. Germline CDR1 reads MNHEY; CDR2 reads SVGEGT. The J segment lost 4 bases and the V segment lost 6 bases, leaving 6 bases of the junction unmatched.

The sequenced sample was PBMCs from the stem cell graft donor, obtained from the stem cell graft. The TCR originated in a human donor who donated a stem cell graft to a child with acute lymphoblastic leukemia. The rearrangement joins TRBV6-2 or TRBV6-3 to TRBJ1-5; 7 positions agree with TRBD1. The chain's CDR3 is CASRPGGGNQPQHF. For the CDR3, the DNA is TGTGCCAGCAGACCAGGGGGGGGAAATCAGCCCCAGCATTTT.